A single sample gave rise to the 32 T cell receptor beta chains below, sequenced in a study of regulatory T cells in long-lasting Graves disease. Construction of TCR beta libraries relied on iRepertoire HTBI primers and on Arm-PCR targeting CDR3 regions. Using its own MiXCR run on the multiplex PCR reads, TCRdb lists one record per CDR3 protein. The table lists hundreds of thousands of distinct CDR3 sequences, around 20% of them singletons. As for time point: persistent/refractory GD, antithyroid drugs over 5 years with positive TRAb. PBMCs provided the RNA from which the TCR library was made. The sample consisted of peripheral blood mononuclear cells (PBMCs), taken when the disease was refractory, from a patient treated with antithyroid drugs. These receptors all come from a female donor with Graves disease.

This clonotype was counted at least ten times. CDR3 loop: CASSIHTEAFF. CDR3 sequence (DNA): TGTGCCAGCAGTATTCACACTGAAGCTTTCTTT. V and J are TRBV2 and TRBJ1-1; D is uncertain. The CDR3 has 11 amino acids. Trimming removed 5 bases from V and 3 bases from J, with 4 bases in between. Germline loops: CDR1 SNHLY, CDR2 FYNNEI. The whole variable domain, filled in from reference TRBV2 and TRBJ1-1, reads EPEVTQTPSHQVTQMGQEVILRCVPISNHLYFYWYRQILGQKVEFLVSFYNNEISEKSEIFDDQFSVERPDGSNFTLKIRSTKLEDSAMYFCASSIHTEAFFGQGTRLTVV.

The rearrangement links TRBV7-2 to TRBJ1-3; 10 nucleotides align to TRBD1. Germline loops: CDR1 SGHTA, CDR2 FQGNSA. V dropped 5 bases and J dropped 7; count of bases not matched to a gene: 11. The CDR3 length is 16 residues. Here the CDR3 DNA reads TGTGCCAGCAGCCCCCGGACAGGGGGGACGGGTAACACCATATATTTT. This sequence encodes CASSPRTGGTGNTIYF.

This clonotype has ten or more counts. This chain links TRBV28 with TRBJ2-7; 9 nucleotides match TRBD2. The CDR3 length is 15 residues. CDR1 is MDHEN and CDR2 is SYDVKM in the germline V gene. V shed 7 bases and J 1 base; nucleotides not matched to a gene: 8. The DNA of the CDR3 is TGTGCCAGCACTTCCGCAGCGGGAGGATCCTACGAGCAGTACTTC. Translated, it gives CASTSAAGGSYEQYF.

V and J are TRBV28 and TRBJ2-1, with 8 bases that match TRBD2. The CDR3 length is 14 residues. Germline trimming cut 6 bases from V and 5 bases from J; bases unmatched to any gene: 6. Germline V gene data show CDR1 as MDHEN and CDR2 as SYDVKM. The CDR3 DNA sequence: TGTGCCAGCAGGCCAGCGGGAGACGACAATGAGCAGTTCTTC. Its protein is CASRPAGDDNEQFF.

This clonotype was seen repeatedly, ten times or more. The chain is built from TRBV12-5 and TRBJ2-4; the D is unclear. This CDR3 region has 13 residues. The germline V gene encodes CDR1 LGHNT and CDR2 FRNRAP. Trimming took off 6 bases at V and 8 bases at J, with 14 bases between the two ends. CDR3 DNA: TGTGCTAGTGGAGTGACCGCGGCGGACATTCAGTACTTC. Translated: CASGVTAADIQYF.

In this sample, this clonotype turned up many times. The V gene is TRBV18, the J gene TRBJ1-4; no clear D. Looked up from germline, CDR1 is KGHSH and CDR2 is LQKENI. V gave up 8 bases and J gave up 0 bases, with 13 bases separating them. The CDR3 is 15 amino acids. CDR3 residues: CASSPRDATNEKLFF. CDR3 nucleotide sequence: TGTGCCAGCAGCCCCCGAGACGCAACTAATGAAAAACTGTTTTTT.

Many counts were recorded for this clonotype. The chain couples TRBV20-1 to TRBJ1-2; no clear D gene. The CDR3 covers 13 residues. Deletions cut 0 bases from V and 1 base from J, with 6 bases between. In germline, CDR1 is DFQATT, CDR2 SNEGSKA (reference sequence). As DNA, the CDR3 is TGCAGTGCTAGAGATCAGAATAACTATGGCTACACCTTC. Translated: CSARDQNNYGYTF.

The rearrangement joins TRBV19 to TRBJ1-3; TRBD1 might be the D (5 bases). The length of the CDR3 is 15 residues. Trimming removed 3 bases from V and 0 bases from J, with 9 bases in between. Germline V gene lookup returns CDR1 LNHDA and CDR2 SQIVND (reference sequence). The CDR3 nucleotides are TGTGCCAGTAGTATCCTGGGGACCTCTGGAAACACCATATATTTT. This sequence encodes CASSILGTSGNTIYF.

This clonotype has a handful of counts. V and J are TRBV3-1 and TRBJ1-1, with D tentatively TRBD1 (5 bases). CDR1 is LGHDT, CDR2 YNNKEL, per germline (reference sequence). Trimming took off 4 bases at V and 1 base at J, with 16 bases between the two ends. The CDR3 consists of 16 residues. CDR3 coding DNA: TGTGCCAGCAGCCCGATCCCCGACAGAGCGAACACTGAAGCTTTCTTT. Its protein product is CASSPIPDRANTEAFF.

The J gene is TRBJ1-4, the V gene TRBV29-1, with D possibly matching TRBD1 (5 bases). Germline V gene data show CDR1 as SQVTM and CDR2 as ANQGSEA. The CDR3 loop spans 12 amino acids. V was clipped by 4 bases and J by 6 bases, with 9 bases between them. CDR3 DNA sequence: TGCAGCGTTGCCAGGGAGGATGAAAAACTGTTTTTT. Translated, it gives CSVAREDEKLFF. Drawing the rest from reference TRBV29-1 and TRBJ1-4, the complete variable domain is SAVISQKPSRDICQRGTSLTIQCQVDSQVTMMFWYRQQPGQSLTLIATANQGSEATYESGFVIDKFPISRPNLTFSTLTVSNMSPEDSSIYLCSVAREDEKLFFGSGTQLSVL.

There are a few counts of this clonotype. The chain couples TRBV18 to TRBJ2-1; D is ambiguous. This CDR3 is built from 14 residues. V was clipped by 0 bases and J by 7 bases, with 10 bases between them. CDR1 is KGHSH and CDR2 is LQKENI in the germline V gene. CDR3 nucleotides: TGTGCCAGCTCACCACCAAGCCGTCGAAATGAGCAGTTCTTC. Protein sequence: CASSPPSRRNEQFF.

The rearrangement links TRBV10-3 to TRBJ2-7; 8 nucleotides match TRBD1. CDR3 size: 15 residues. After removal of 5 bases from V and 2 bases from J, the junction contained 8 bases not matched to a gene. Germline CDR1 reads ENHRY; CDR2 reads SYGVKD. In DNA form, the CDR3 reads TGTGCCATCAGTTTGGCTGGACAGGGTACCTACGAGCAGTACTTC. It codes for CAISLAGQGTYEQYF.

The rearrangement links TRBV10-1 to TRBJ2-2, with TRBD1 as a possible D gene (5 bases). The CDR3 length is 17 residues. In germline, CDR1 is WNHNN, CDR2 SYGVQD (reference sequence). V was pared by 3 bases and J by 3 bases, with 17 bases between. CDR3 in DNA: TGCGCCAGCAGTGATCTCCAGGGAAGGAGCGACACCGGGGAGCTGTTTTTT. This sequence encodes CASSDLQGRSDTGELFF.

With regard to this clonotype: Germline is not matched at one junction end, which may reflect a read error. The CDR3 coding sequence is TGTGCCAGCAGCTTAGATATGGGGGGGAAGGACTTC. Translating gives CASSLDMGGKDF. This rearrangement joins TRBV11-2 to TRBJ2-7; 7 bases line up with TRBD2. This CDR3 contains 12 residues. The germline V gene encodes CDR1 SGHAT and CDR2 FQNNGV.

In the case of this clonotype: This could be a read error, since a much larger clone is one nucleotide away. The CDR3 sequence is CASRLRTSGRWTYEQFF. In nucleotides, the CDR3 is TGTGCCAGCAGACTAAGGACTAGCGGGAGGTGGACCTACGAGCAGTTCTTC. The chain recombines TRBV7-3 with TRBJ2-1; 14 bases agree with TRBD2. Germline V gene data show CDR1 as SGHTA and CDR2 as FQGTGA. The V and J ends lost 6 bases and 10 bases, in that order; junction bases with no gene match: 14. CDR3 length equals 17 residues.

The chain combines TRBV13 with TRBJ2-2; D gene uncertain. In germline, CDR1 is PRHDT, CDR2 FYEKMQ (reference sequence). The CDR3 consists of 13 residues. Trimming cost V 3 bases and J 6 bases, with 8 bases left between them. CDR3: CASSFRSAGELFF. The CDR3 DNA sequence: TGTGCCAGCAGCTTCCGCTCCGCCGGGGAGCTGTTTTTT.

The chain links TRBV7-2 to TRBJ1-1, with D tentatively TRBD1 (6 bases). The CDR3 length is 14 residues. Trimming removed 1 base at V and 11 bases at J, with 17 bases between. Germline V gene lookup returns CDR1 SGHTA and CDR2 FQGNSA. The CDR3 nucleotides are TGTGCCAGCAGCTTAGACGTGACAGGAAGGAAGGCTTTCTTT. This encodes CASSLDVTGRKAFF. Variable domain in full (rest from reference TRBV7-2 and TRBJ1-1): GAGVSQSPSNKVTEKGKDVELRCDPISGHTALYWYRQSLGQGLEFLIYFQGNSAPDKSGLPSDRFSAERTGGSVSTLTIQRTQQEDSAVYLCASSLDVTGRKAFFGQGTRLTVV.

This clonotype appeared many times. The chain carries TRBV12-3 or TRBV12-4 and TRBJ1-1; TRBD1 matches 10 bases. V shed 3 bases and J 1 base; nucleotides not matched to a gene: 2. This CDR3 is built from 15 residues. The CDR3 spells CASSFWDRGNTEAFF. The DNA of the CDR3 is TGTGCCAGCAGTTTCTGGGACAGGGGGAACACTGAAGCTTTCTTT.

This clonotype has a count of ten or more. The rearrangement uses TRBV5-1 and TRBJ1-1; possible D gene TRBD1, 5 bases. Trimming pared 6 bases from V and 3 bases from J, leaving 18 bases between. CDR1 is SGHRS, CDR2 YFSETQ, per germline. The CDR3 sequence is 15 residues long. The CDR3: CASTPGGVRDTEAFF. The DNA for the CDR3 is TGCGCCAGCACCCCTGGGGGGGTTCGGGACACTGAAGCTTTCTTT.

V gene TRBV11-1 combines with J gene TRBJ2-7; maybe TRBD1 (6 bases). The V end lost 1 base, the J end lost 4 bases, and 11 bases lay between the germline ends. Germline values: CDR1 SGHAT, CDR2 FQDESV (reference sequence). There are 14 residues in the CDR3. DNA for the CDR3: TGTGCCAGCAGCTTAGGCGCACAGGGATACGAGCAGTACTTC. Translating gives CASSLGAQGYEQYF.

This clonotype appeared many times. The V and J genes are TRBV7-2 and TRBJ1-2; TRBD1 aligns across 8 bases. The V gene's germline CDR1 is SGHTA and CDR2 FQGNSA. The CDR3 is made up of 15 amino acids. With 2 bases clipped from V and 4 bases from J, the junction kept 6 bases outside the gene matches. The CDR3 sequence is CASSLRAGGSYGYTF. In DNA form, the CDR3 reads TGTGCCAGCAGCTTAAGGGCAGGGGGCAGCTATGGCTACACCTTC.

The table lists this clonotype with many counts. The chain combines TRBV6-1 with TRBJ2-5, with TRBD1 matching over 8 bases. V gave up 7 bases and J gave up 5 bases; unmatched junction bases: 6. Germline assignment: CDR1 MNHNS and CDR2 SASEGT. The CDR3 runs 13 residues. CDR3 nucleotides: TGTGCCAGCACTCCAGGGGGCAGGGAGACCCAGTACTTC. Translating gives CASTPGGRETQYF.

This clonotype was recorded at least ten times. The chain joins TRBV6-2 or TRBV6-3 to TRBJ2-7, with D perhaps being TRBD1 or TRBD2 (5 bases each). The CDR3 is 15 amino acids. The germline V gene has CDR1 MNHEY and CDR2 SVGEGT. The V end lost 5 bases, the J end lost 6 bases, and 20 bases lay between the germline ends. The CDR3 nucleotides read TGTGCCAGCAGTCTGAATTTGGGACCGCAAACCGAGCAGTACTTC. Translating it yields CASSLNLGPQTEQYF.

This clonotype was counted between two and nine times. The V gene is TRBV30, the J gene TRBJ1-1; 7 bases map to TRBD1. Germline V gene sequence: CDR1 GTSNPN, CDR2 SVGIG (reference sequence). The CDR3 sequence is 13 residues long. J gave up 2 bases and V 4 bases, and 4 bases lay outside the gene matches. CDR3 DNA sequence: TGTGCCTGGACGGGACAGCCAAACACTGAAGCTTTCTTT. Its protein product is CAWTGQPNTEAFF. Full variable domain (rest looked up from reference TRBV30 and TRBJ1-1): SQTIHQWPATLVQPVGSPLSLECTVEGTSNPNLYWYRQAAGRGLQLLFYSVGIGQISSEVPQNLSASRPQDRQFILSSKKLLLSDSGFYLCAWTGQPNTEAFFGQGTRLTVV.

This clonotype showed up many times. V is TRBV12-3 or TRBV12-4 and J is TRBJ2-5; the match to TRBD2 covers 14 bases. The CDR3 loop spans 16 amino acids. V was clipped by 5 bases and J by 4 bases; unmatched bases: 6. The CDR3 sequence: CASSGGGLAGVETQYF. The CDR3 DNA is TGTGCCAGCAGTGGCGGGGGACTAGCGGGAGTAGAGACCCAGTACTTC.

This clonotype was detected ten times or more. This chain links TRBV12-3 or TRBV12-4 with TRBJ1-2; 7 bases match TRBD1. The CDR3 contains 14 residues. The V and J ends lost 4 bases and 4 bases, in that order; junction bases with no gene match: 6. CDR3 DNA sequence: TGTGCCAGCAGTTATGGGACAGTTGGCTATGGCTACACCTTC. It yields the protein CASSYGTVGYGYTF.

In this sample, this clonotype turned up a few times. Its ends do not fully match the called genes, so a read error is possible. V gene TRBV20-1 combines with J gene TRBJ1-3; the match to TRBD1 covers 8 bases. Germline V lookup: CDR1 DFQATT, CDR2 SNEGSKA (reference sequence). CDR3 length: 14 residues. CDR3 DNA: TGCAGTGCTGGAGACAGGGGTAATGGAAACACCATATATTTT. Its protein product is CSAGDRGNGNTIYF.

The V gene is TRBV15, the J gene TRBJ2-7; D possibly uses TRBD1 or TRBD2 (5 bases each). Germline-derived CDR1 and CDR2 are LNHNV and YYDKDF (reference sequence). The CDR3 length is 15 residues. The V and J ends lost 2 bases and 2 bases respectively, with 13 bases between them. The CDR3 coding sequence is TGTGCCACCAGCAGAAACCGGGACGGCGCCTACGAGCAGTACTTC. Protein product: CATSRNRDGAYEQYF. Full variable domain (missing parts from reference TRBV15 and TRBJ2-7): DAMVIQNPRYQVTQFGKPVTLSCSQTLNHNVMYWYQQKSSQAPKLLFHYYDKDFNNEADTPDNFQSRRPNTSFCFLDIRSPGLGDTAMYLCATSRNRDGAYEQYFGPGTRLTVT.

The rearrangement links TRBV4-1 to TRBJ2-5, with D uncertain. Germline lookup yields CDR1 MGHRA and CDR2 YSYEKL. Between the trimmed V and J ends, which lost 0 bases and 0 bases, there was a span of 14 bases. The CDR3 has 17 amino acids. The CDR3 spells CASSQDPPRSHQETQYF. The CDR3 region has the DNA TGCGCCAGCAGCCAAGATCCTCCCCGGTCCCACCAAGAGACCCAGTACTTC.

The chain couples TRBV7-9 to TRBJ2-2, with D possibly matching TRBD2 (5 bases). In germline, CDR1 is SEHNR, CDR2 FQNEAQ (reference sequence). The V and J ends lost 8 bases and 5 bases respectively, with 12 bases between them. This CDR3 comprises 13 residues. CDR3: CASGRWRTGELFF. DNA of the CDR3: TGTGCCAGCGGGAGATGGAGGACCGGGGAGCTGTTTTTT. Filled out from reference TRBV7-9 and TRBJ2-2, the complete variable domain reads DTGVSQNPRHKITKRGQNVTFRCDPISEHNRLYWYRQTLGQGPEFLTYFQNEAQLEKSRLLSDRFSAERPKGSFSTLEIQRTEQGDSAMYLCASGRWRTGELFFGEGSRLTVL.

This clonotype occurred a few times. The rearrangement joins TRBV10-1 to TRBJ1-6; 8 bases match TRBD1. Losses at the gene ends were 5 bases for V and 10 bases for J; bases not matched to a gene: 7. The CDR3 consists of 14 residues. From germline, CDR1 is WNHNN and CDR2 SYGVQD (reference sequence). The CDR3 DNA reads TGCGCCAGCAGTACAGGGGGAGAAGGGTCACCCCTCCACTTT. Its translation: CASSTGGEGSPLHF.

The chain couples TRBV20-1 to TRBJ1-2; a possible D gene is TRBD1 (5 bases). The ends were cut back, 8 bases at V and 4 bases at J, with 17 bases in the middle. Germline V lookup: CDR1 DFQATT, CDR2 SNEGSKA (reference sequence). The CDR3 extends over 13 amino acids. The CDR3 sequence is CSPWGEDLYGYTF. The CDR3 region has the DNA TGCAGTCCTTGGGGCGAGGATCTCTATGGCTACACCTTC.